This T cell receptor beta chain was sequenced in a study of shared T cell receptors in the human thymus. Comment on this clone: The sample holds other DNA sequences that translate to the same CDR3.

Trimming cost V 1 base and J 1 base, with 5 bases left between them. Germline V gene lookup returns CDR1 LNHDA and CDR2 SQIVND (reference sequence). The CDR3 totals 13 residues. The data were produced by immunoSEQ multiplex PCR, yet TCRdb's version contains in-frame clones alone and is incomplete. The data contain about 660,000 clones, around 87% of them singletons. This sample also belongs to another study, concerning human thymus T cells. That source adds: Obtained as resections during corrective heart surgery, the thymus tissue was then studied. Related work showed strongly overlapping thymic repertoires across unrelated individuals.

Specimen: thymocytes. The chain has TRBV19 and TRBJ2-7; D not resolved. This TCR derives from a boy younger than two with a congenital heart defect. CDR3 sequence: CASSIGGSYEQYF. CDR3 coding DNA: TGTGCCAGTAGTATAGGCGGATCCTACGAGCAGTACTTC.